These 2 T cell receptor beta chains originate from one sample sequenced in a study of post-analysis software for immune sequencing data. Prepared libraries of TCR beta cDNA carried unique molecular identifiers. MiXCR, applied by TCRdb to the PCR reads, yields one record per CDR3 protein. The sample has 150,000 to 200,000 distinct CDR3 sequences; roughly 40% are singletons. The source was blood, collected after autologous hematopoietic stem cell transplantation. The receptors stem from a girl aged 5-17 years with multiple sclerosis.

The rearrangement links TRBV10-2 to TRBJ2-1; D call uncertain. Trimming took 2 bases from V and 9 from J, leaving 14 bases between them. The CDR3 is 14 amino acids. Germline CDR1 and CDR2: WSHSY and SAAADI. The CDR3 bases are TGCGCCAGCAGTGAGAGGGTCTCAGTACGTGAGCAGTTCTTC. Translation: CASSERVSVREQFF.

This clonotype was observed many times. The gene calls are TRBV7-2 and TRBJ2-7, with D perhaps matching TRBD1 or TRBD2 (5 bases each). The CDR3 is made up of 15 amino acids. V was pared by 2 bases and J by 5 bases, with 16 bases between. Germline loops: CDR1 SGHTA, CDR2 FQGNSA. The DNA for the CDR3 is TGTGCCAGCAGCTTAATTTGGCAGGGAGCCCACGAGCAGTACTTC. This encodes CASSLIWQGAHEQYF.